Listed below are T cell receptor beta chains from one sample, sequenced in a study of cytomegalovirus exposure and HLA in healthy donors. Sequencing used immunoSEQ multiplex PCR; TCRdb keeps in-frame clones, though not all of them. Of about 230,000 clones in the sample, around 80% were seen once. The source material was PBMCs. The receptors stem from a boy between 5 and 17 years old in good health and CMV-seronegative. Both conserved end residues are part of each CDR3. D genes are given only for firm matches. Size values are once, few and many counts, or a class for expanded clones, and some rows have none.

>TRBV6-6|NA|NA|TRBJ1-1
CASSPRSTEAFF
TGTGCCAGCAGCCCCCGGTCCACTGAAGCTTTCTTT
>TRBV5-1|NA|NA|TRBJ2-7
CASRGLNYEQYF
TGCGCCAGCAGGGGACTGAACTACGAGCAGTACTTC
>TRBV4-2|TRBD1|NA|TRBJ1-3
CASSHTGAGNTIYF
TGTGCCAGCAGCCACACAGGGGCTGGAAACACCATATATTTT
>TRBV4-1|NA|NA|TRBJ1-1
CASSHRREGLAFF
TGCGCCAGCAGCCACCGTCGGGAGGGATTGGCTTTCTTT
>TRBV19|NA|NA|TRBJ1-2
CASSMQGTVSGYTF
TGTGCCAGTAGTATGCAGGGTACCGTCTCTGGCTACACCTTC
>TRBV11-3|NA|NA|TRBJ1-1
CASSLRRGLEAFF
TGTGCCAGCAGCTTAAGGCGGGGACTTGAAGCTTTCTTT
>TRBV7-6|TRBD2|NA|TRBJ2-1
CASSLREAFYNEQFF
TGTGCCAGCAGCCTGCGGGAGGCTTTCTACAATGAGCAGTTCTTC
>TRBV7-6|TRBD1|NA|TRBJ1-5
CASSLGQGSNQPQHF
TGTGCCAGCAGCTTAGGACAGGGTAGCAATCAGCCCCAGCATTTT
>TRBV6-1|TRBD1|NA|TRBJ1-1
CASSFTGANTEAFF
TGTGCCAGCAGTTTTACAGGGGCGAACACTGAAGCTTTCTTT
>TRBV6-1|NA|NA|TRBJ2-1
CASSLATSYNEQFF
TGTGCCAGCAGTTTAGCAACCTCCTACAATGAGCAGTTCTTC
>TRBV25-1|NA|NA|TRBJ1-2
CASSDRLGWGDGYTF
TGTGCCAGCAGTGACCGGCTCGGCTGGGGAGATGGCTACACCTTC
>TRBV6-5|NA|NA|TRBJ2-1
CASSMGPNEQFF
TGTGCCAGCAGCATGGGCCCCAATGAGCAGTTCTTC
>TRBV18|TRBD1|NA|TRBJ1-5
CASSSTSQGYQPQHF
TGTGCCAGCTCATCAACATCACAGGGGTACCAGCCCCAGCATTTT
>TRBV4-1|TRBD1|NA|TRBJ1-3
CASSRMPGQAAGNTIYF
TGCGCCAGCAGCCGGATGCCGGGACAGGCAGCTGGAAACACCATATATTTT
>TRBV7-8|TRBD2|NA|TRBJ2-1
CASSPGLAGGSWGNEQFF
TGTGCCAGCAGCCCGGGACTAGCGGGGGGGTCCTGGGGCAATGAGCAGTTCTTC
>TRBV2|NA|NA|TRBJ1-5
CASSDRDNQPQHF
TGTGCCAGCAGTGACAGGGACAATCAGCCCCAGCATTTT
>TRBV5-1|NA|NA|TRBJ2-6
CASSLVKGSKKPISGANVLTF
TGCGCCAGCAGCTTGGTAAAGGGGTCCAAAAAGCCGATCTCTGGGGCCAACGTCCTGACTTTC
>TRBV18|TRBD1|NA|TRBJ1-2
CASSPDRGSYGYTF
TGTGCCAGCTCACCCGACAGGGGGTCTTATGGCTACACCTTC
>TRBV11-2|NA|once|TRBJ1-1
CASSSVMSTEAFF
TGTGCCAGCAGCTCCGTAATGAGCACTGAAGCTTTCTTT
>TRBV7-7|TRBD1|NA|TRBJ2-1
CASSLAWGQGDEQFF
TGTGCTAGCAGCTTAGCTTGGGGACAGGGGGATGAGCAGTTCTTC
>TRBV25-1|TRBD2|NA|TRBJ2-5
CASSERKSGGRYF
TGTGCCAGCAGTGAAAGGAAATCGGGAGGGCGGTACTTC
>TRBV6-6|TRBD1|NA|TRBJ1-1
CASSYSPTGENTEAFF
TGTGCCAGCAGTTACTCCCCGACAGGGGAGAACACTGAAGCTTTCTTT
>TRBV7-2|NA|NA|TRBJ1-4
CASSSTVATNEKLFF
TGTGCCAGCAGCTCGACAGTTGCAACTAATGAAAAACTGTTTTTT
>TRBV5-1|TRBD2|NA|TRBJ2-7
CASSDGAGGPLEQYF
TGCGCCAGCAGCGACGGAGCGGGAGGACCGTTGGAGCAGTACTTC
>TRBV6-5|TRBD1|NA|TRBJ1-2
CASSYTVRGPGYTF
TGTGCCAGCAGTTACACGGTCAGGGGGCCTGGCTACACCTTC
>TRBV9|NA|NA|TRBJ2-1
CASSPQLGVQFF
TGTGCCAGCAGCCCACAACTAGGTGTGCAGTTCTTC
>TRBV30|NA|NA|TRBJ2-6
CAWEDRISHSGANVLTF
TGTGCCTGGGAAGACAGGATCTCTCACTCTGGGGCCAACGTCCTGACTTTC
>TRBV5-1|NA|NA|TRBJ2-3
CASSLYPIVGRGDTQYF
TGCGCCAGCAGCTTGTACCCAATCGTGGGCAGGGGTGATACGCAGTATTTT
>TRBV6-1|NA|NA|TRBJ1-5
CASSEVNRGQPQHF
TGTGCCAGCAGTGAAGTGAATCGGGGTCAGCCCCAGCATTTT
>TRBV2|TRBD2|NA|TRBJ2-7
CASFPRGRDEQYF
TGTGCCAGCTTCCCCCGTGGGAGGGACGAGCAGTACTTC
>TRBV21-1|NA|NA|TRBJ1-5
CASNMTPKGAWGNQPQHF
TGTGCCAGCAACATGACCCCGAAGGGGGCGTGGGGCAATCAGCCCCAGCATTTT
>TRBV5-6|NA|NA|TRBJ2-2
CASSLGTHTGELFF
TGTGCCAGCAGCTTGGGCACTCATACCGGGGAGCTGTTTTTT
>TRBV13|NA|NA|TRBJ2-7
CASSLSVDSRPLSYEQYF
TGTGCCAGCAGCTTATCGGTGGACAGCCGTCCCCTGTCCTACGAGCAGTACTTC